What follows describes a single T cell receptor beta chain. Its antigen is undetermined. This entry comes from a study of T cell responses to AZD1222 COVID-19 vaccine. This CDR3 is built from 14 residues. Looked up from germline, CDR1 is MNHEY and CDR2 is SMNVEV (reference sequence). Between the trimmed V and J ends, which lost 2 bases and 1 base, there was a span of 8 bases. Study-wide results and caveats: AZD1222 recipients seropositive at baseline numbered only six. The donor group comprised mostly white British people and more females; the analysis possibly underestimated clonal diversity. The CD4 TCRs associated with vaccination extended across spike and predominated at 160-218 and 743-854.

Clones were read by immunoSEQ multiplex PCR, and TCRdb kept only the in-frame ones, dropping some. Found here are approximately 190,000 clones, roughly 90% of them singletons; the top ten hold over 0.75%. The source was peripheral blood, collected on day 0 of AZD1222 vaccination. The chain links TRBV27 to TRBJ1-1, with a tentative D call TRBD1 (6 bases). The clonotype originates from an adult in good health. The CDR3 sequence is CASSLAGANTEAFF. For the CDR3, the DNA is TGTGCCAGCAGTTTAGCGGGGGCGAACACTGAAGCTTTCTTT.